These T cell receptor beta chains were read from a single sample in a study of beta chain features in type 1 diabetes. Method: immunoSEQ multiplex PCR; TCRdb's copy keeps in-frame clones and lacks some. The sample contains 250,000 or so clones, approximately 15% of which appear only once. Sequenced input: naive CD4+ T cells from blood. The receptors come from a man aged 25 to 40 with type 1 diabetes. The CDR3 runs from the conserved cysteine through the conserved F or W.

J gene: TRBJ1-5; V gene: TRBV2; CDR3 protein: CASSVVGDSYSNQPQHF
J gene: TRBJ2-3; V gene: TRBV25-1; CDR3 protein: CASSEFRGPTDTQYF
J gene: TRBJ2-7; V gene: TRBV7-9; CDR3 protein: CASTRGTRDFSYEQYF
J gene: TRBJ2-2; V gene: TRBV6-5; CDR3 protein: CASEGRGGRHGELFF
J gene: TRBJ1-5; V gene: TRBV7-8; CDR3 protein: CASSYRDTNQPQHF
J gene: TRBJ1-6; V gene: TRBV19; CDR3 protein: CASSPGDGYNSPLHF
J gene: TRBJ1-1; V gene: TRBV5-4; CDR3 protein: CASSSGQGQNTEAFF
J gene: TRBJ2-5; V gene: TRBV30; CDR3 protein: CAWTKGTGHQETQYF
J gene: TRBJ2-2; V gene: TRBV11-2; CDR3 protein: CASSFGGNGELFF
J gene: TRBJ2-5; V gene: TRBV4-1; CDR3 protein: CASSQDPQKSTGETQYF
J gene: TRBJ2-5; V gene: TRBV30; CDR3 protein: CAWSQGQGQETQYF
J gene: TRBJ2-6; V gene: TRBV19; CDR3 protein: CASSIDGTDAISGANVLTF
J gene: TRBJ1-1; V gene: TRBV9; CDR3 protein: CASSGGRNFDTEAFF
J gene: TRBJ1-5; V gene: TRBV29-1; CDR3 protein: CSVQGVNQPQHF
J gene: TRBJ2-5; V gene: TRBV2; CDR3 protein: CASTVAEGTQYF
J gene: TRBJ2-7; V gene: TRBV10-3; CDR3 protein: CAISGTGATYEQYF
J gene: TRBJ2-2; V gene: TRBV5-1; CDR3 protein: CASSIGSGPGELFF
J gene: TRBJ2-7; V gene: TRBV9; CDR3 protein: CASSVAGTGTYEQYF
J gene: TRBJ1-5; V gene: TRBV18; CDR3 protein: CASSRRGGSNQPQHF
J gene: TRBJ2-1; V gene: TRBV28; CDR3 protein: CASGTSGIGEQFF
J gene: TRBJ1-3; V gene: TRBV5-1; CDR3 protein: CASSPQGKSGNTIYF
J gene: TRBJ1-1; V gene: TRBV18; CDR3 protein: CASSPRQENTEAFF
J gene: TRBJ1-2; V gene: TRBV11-2; CDR3 protein: CASSSGQGRGYTF
J gene: TRBJ2-1; V gene: TRBV7-2; CDR3 protein: CASSAGGSYNEQFF
J gene: TRBJ2-1; V gene: TRBV9; CDR3 protein: CASSVDLRDYNEQFF
J gene: TRBJ2-1; V gene: TRBV4-2; CDR3 protein: CASSRGDSGEQFF
J gene: TRBJ2-5; V gene: TRBV6-5; CDR3 protein: CASSRWRRETQYF
J gene: TRBJ2-1; V gene: TRBV5-4; CDR3 protein: CASSLKLAGGGNEQFF
J gene: TRBJ2-7; V gene: TRBV29-1; CDR3 protein: CSVGPSGQYYEQYF
J gene: TRBJ2-7; V gene: TRBV18; CDR3 protein: CASGGTSGDEQYF
J gene: TRBJ2-7; V gene: TRBV5-1; CDR3 protein: CASSLESSGLNEQYF